This T cell receptor (beta chain) emerged from a study of T cell responses to AZD1222 COVID-19 vaccine. Assay used: immunoSEQ multiplex PCR; TCRdb lists only in-frame clones, some missing. The sample yields 100,000 or so clones, about 87% seen once. Germline V CDR1 and CDR2: SGHVS, FQNEAQ. Trimming at V came to 2 bases and at J to 5 bases, leaving 2 bases not matched to a gene. The CDR3 contains 14 residues. This specimen was peripheral blood, taken 28 days after the second AZD1222 dose. The chain has TRBV7-8 and TRBJ1-5, with TRBD1 identical over 8 bases. The receptor was isolated from an adult who received the AZD1222 COVID-19 vaccine. The CDR3 reads CASSLNRGDQPQHF. The CDR3 DNA follows: TGTGCCAGCAGCTTAAACAGGGGGGATCAGCCCCAGCATTTT. Filled out from reference TRBV7-8 and TRBJ1-5, the complete variable domain reads GAGVSQSPRYKVAKRGQDVALRCDPISGHVSLFWYQQALGQGPEFLTYFQNEAQLDKSGLPSDRFFAERPEGSVSTLKIQRTQQEDSAVYLCASSLNRGDQPQHFGDGTRLSIL.